Presented here are 21 T cell receptor beta chains from one specimen sequenced in a study of blood T cell repertoires in COVID-19. Sequenced by immunoSEQ multiplex PCR; TCRdb stores in-frame clones only, minus some. Of a few hundred thousand clones listed, roughly 91% are singletons. Sequenced sample: PBMCs or T cells enriched from blood (not recorded which). These receptors came from a woman between 18 and 29 years old who had recovered from COVID-19.

V and J are TRBV18 and TRBJ1-1; 7 bases map to TRBD1. With V trimmed by 8 bases and J by 8 bases, 11 bases remained unmatched. CDR1 and CDR2 (germline): KGHSH, LQKENI. The CDR3 consists of 13 residues. This CDR3 reads CASPLLPGQEAFF. The DNA of the CDR3 is TGTGCCAGCCCTTTGCTGCCGGGACAGGAAGCTTTCTTT.

The rearrangement joins TRBV28 to TRBJ1-5; the D gene is possibly TRBD1 (5 bases). The CDR3 extends over 13 amino acids. The germline gives CDR1 MDHEN, CDR2 SYDVKM. V was trimmed by 8 bases and J by 6 bases, leaving 14 bases between them. The CDR3 is CASGGVGGQPQHF. CDR3 sequence (DNA): TGTGCCAGCGGGGGGGTTGGAGGTCAGCCCCAGCATTTT.

This chain connects TRBV28 to TRBJ1-1; D gene ambiguous. Germline CDR1 reads MDHEN; CDR2 reads SYDVKM. The CDR3 is 14 residues long. V was cut by 6 bases and J by 0 bases, with 11 bases left in between. This chain's CDR3 is CASSPVSVNTEAFF. The DNA of the CDR3 is TGTGCCAGCAGCCCCGTAAGCGTGAACACTGAAGCTTTCTTT.

V and J are TRBV11-2 and TRBJ2-5; TRBD1 might be the D (6 bases). Trimming stripped 0 bases from V and 5 bases from J, with 16 bases between. Germline-derived CDR1 and CDR2 are SGHAT and FQNNGV. The CDR3 sequence is 16 residues long. The CDR3 DNA reads as TGTGCCAGCAGCTTAGATGGGCAGGGGTACGGGGAGACCCAGTACTTC. Translated, it gives CASSLDGQGYGETQYF.

This clone came up once. J is TRBJ2-7 and V is TRBV27; D remains unclear. Germline V lookup: CDR1 MNHEY, CDR2 SMNVEV (reference sequence). The ends were cut back, 9 bases at V and 0 bases at J, with 6 bases in the middle. There are 11 residues in the CDR3. In DNA form, the CDR3 reads TGTGCCAGTAGAAGCTCCTACGAGCAGTACTTC. This sequence encodes CASRSSYEQYF.

The chain uses TRBV5-1 and TRBJ1-1; D is perhaps TRBD1 (5 bases). CDR1 is SGHRS, CDR2 YFSETQ, per germline. The length of the CDR3 is 11 residues. Trimming left V 3 bases short and J 11 bases short, with 11 bases between. The CDR3 DNA sequence: TGCGCCAGCAGCTGGGGGGGAGTGGCTTTCTTT. This encodes CASSWGGVAFF. The full variable domain, with the rest looked up from reference TRBV5-1 and TRBJ1-1, is KAGVTQTPRYLIKTRGQQVTLSCSPISGHRSVSWYQQTPGQGLQFLFEYFSETQRNKGNFPGRFSGRQFSNSRSEMNVSTLELGDSALYLCASSWGGVAFFGQGTRLTVV.

V gene TRBV27 combines with J gene TRBJ2-7; tentatively, D is TRBD2 (6 bases). Germline V gene data show CDR1 as MNHEY and CDR2 as SMNVEV (reference sequence). The CDR3 is made up of 12 amino acids. Deletions cut 6 bases from V and 4 bases from J, with 10 bases between. CDR3 coding DNA: TGTGCCAGCAGGGACTATGGTTACGAGCAGTACTTC. Translation: CASRDYGYEQYF.

The chain carries TRBV15 and TRBJ2-3; TRBD2 might be the D (6 bases). This CDR3 contains 15 residues. The germline V and J ends were trimmed by 3 bases and 3 bases, with 13 bases remaining between them. Germline lookup yields CDR1 LNHNV and CDR2 YYDKDF (reference sequence). The CDR3 DNA sequence: TGTGCCACCAGCAGCCCCAAAGGGAGGACAGATACGCAGTATTTT. It is translated as CATSSPKGRTDTQYF.

The chain links TRBV7-3 to TRBJ2-3; the D gene is possibly TRBD1 (5 bases). V gave up 5 bases and J gave up 11 bases, with 23 bases separating them. The CDR3 sequence is 15 residues long. CDR1 SGHTA and CDR2 FQGTGA come from the germline V gene. The CDR3 spells CASSTNGRAQDGQYF. DNA for the CDR3: TGTGCCAGCAGCACAAACGGCAGGGCGCAGGATGGGCAGTATTTT.

J is TRBJ2-1 and V is TRBV7-9, with TRBD2 as a possible D gene (6 bases). V was pared by 7 bases and J by 5 bases, with 15 bases between. The CDR3 sequence is 14 residues long. Germline V gene lookup returns CDR1 SEHNR and CDR2 FQNEAQ (reference sequence). The CDR3 spells CASTPGGRNNEQFF. The CDR3 DNA follows: TGTGCCAGCACCCCCGGGGGAAGAAACAATGAGCAGTTCTTC.

This chain links TRBV6-5 with TRBJ2-7, with a tentative D call TRBD1 (6 bases). The germline gives CDR1 MNHEY, CDR2 SVGAGI. Trimming pared 5 bases from V and 0 bases from J, leaving 8 bases between. The CDR3 consists of 13 residues. This CDR3 is CASSRDNSYEQYF. The CDR3 DNA is TGTGCCAGCAGTCGGGACAACTCCTACGAGCAGTACTTC.

This rearrangement joins TRBV24-1 to TRBJ2-5; 8 bases fit TRBD1. The CDR3 covers 18 residues. V lost 4 bases, J lost 3 bases, and 15 bases stayed unmatched. From germline, CDR1 is KGHDR and CDR2 SFDVKD. CDR3 sequence (DNA): TGTGCCACCAGTGACGGTCTTAGGACAGGGAGTGTAGAAGAGACCCAGTACTTC. This sequence encodes CATSDGLRTGSVEETQYF.

This chain connects TRBV5-1 to TRBJ2-7; D ambiguous. The CDR3 consists of 13 residues. Trimming removed 1 base at V and 2 bases at J, with 7 bases between. The germline CDR1 and CDR2 sequences are SGHRS and YFSETQ. The CDR3 sequence is CASSLTATYEQYF. In DNA form, the CDR3 reads TGCGCCAGCAGCTTGACAGCCACCTACGAGCAGTACTTC. Full variable domain (remainder filled in from reference TRBV5-1 and TRBJ2-7): KAGVTQTPRYLIKTRGQQVTLSCSPISGHRSVSWYQQTPGQGLQFLFEYFSETQRNKGNFPGRFSGRQFSNSRSEMNVSTLELGDSALYLCASSLTATYEQYFGPGTRLTVT.

The rearrangement links TRBV19 to TRBJ1-5; TRBD1 is a possible D gene (5 bases). The V gene lost 6 bases and the J gene lost 7 bases, with 16 bases spanning the gap. The CDR3 has 14 amino acids. From germline, CDR1 is LNHDA and CDR2 SQIVND (reference sequence). In DNA form, the CDR3 reads TGTGCCAGTAGACAGGCCTTGGATGCACAGCCCCAGCATTTT. It codes for CASRQALDAQPQHF. Supplemented by reference TRBV19 and TRBJ1-5, the full variable domain reads DGGITQSPKYLFRKEGQNVTLSCEQNLNHDAMYWYRQDPGQGLRLIYYSQIVNDFQKGDIAEGYSVSREKKESFPLTVTSAQKNPTAFYLCASRQALDAQPQHFGDGTRLSIL.

With respect to this clone: This specimen includes other DNA sequences encoding the same CDR3. The chain recombines TRBV6-5 with TRBJ2-1; D may be TRBD1 (6 bases). CDR1 and CDR2 from the germline V gene are MNHEY and SVGAGI. This CDR3 region has 13 residues. Trimming removed 5 bases at V and 4 bases at J, with 9 bases between. This CDR3 reads CASSRGQYNEQFF. The DNA of the CDR3 is TGTGCCAGCAGTCGAGGACAGTACAATGAGCAGTTCTTC.

CDR3 residues: CASSASGTRANEQFF. CDR3 sequence (DNA): TGTGCCAGCAGCGCGTCCGGGACTAGGGCCAATGAGCAGTTCTTC. The chain is built from TRBV9 and TRBJ2-1; 8 nucleotides agree with TRBD2. Germline loops: CDR1 SGDLS, CDR2 YYNGEE. The junction had 8 bases not matched to a gene; V was cut back by 3 bases and J by 6 bases. CDR3 size: 15 residues.

This clone was picked up one time. J is TRBJ1-3 and V is TRBV30, with 7 bases matching TRBD1. After removal of 2 bases from V and 4 bases from J, the junction contained 2 bases not matched to a gene. CDR3 length equals 13 residues. Germline-derived CDR1 and CDR2 are GTSNPN and SVGIG (reference sequence). CDR3 region: CAWSSDRGNTIYF. CDR3 in DNA: TGTGCCTGGAGTTCGGACAGGGGAAACACCATATATTTT.

The chain joins TRBV2 to TRBJ1-4, with D maybe TRBD1 (6 bases). The ends were cut back, 3 bases at V and 1 base at J, with 18 bases in the middle. The CDR3 is 18 amino acids. The germline V gene has CDR1 SNHLY and CDR2 FYNNEI. The CDR3: CASSDPLFYRVTNEKLFF. The CDR3 coding sequence is TGTGCCAGCAGTGACCCACTCTTTTACAGGGTAACTAATGAAAAACTGTTTTTT.

The V and J genes are TRBV19 and TRBJ2-6; D is unclear. Germline V gene sequence: CDR1 LNHDA, CDR2 SQIVND (reference sequence). This CDR3 comprises 14 residues. The ends were cut back, 3 bases at V and 13 bases at J, with 16 bases in the middle. CDR3 loop: CASSIRGLPGVLTF. CDR3 nucleotide sequence: TGTGCCAGTAGTATTCGAGGCCTACCGGGTGTCCTGACTTTC.

In its sample, this clone was seen once. The chain carries TRBV6-5 and TRBJ1-4, with a possible D match to TRBD1 (5 bases). Germline CDR1 MNHEY, CDR2 SVGAGI. V was cut by 2 bases and J by 0 bases, with 10 bases left in between. The CDR3 has 16 residues. The CDR3 here is CASSYHRSSTNEKLFF. In nucleotides, the CDR3 is TGTGCCAGCAGTTACCACAGGAGTTCAACTAATGAAAAACTGTTTTTT.

The rearrangement uses TRBV19 and TRBJ1-2; 7 nucleotides align to TRBD1. CDR1 is LNHDA, CDR2 SQIVND, per germline (reference sequence). This CDR3 has 17 amino acids. The V gene end was trimmed by 0 bases and the J gene end by 4 bases; junction bases not matched to a gene: 11. CDR3 nucleotide sequence: TGTGCCAGTAGTATAGAAGGGGGCCCCTCCTCGATCTATGGCTACACCTTC. It is translated as CASSIEGGPSSIYGYTF.